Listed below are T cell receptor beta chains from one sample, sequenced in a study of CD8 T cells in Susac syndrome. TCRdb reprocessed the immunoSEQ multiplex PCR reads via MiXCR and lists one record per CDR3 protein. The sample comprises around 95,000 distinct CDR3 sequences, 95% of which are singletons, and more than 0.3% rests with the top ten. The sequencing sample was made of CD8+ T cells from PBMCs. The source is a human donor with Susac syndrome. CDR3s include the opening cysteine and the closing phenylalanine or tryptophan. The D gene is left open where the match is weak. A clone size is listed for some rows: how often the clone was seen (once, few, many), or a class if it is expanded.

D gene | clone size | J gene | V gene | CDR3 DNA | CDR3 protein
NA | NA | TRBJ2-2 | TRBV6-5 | TGTGCCAGCAGTTACCCGTTGGGCACCGGGGAGCTGTTTTTT | CASSYPLGTGELFF
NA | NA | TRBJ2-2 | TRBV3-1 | TGTGCCAGCAGCCAAGATTGGACGGCCCTAGCCGGGGAGCTGTTTTTT | CASSQDWTALAGELFF
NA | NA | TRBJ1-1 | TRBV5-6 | TGTGCCAGCAGCTTGGGGGTCGGCGGGACTGAAGCTTTCTTT | CASSLGVGGTEAFF
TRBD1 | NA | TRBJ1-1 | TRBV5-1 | TGCGCCAGCAGAGAAACAGGGGAGGTGAGGACTGAAGCTTTCTTT | CASRETGEVRTEAFF
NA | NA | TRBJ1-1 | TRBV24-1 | TGTGCCACCAGTGATGACCGGGGTGAAGCTTTCTTT | CATSDDRGEAFF
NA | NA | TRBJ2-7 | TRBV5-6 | TGTGCCAGCAGCCTGCCTACGGACAGTCCCTACGAGCAGTACTTC | CASSLPTDSPYEQYF
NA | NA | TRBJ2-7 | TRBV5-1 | TGCGCCAGCAGCTTAACTAGCTACGGTGAGCAGTACTTC | CASSLTSYGEQYF
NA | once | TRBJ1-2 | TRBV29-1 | TGCAGCGTTGAAGGCCCCGAGTCCTCCCGGTATGGCTACACCTTC | CSVEGPESSRYGYTF
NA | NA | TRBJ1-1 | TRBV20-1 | TGCAGTGCTTTCTCCGGGGGGACTGAAGCTTTCTTT | CSAFSGGTEAFF
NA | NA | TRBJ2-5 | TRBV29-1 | TGCAGCGTCTCGGGATCAGAGACCCAGTACTTC | CSVSGSETQYF
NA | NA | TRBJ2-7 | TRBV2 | TGTGCCAGCAGTACCGGACCCGGGTCCCCTGGGGACTTC | CASSTGPGSPGDF
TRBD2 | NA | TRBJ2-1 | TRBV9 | TGTGCCAGCAGCGACGATATTAGCGGGAGGGAATCCTACAATGAGCAGTTCTTC | CASSDDISGRESYNEQFF
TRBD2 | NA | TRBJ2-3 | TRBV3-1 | TGTGCCAGCAGCCCGGGGACTAGCGGGGGGGCTAGGGCGCAGTATTTT | CASSPGTSGGARAQYF
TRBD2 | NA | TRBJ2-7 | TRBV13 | TGTGCCAGCAGCTCAGTAGCGGGAGGGAGCTCCTACGAGCAGTACTTC | CASSSVAGGSSYEQYF
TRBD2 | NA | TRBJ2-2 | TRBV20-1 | TGCAGTGCTGTATCCGGGACTAGCGGGAGGGGTCGCACCGGGGAGCTGTTTTTT | CSAVSGTSGRGRTGELFF
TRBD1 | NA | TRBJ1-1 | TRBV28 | TGTGCCAGCAGTCCTCTCTCAGGGGGCACTGAAGCTTTCTTT | CASSPLSGGTEAFF
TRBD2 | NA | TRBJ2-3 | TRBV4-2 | TGTGCCAGCAGGTTGACTAGCGGGAACACAGATACGCAGTATTTT | CASRLTSGNTDTQYF
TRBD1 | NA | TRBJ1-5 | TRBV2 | TGTGCCAGCAGCGCCGGGACAGGGGGCAATCAGCCCCAGCATTTT | CASSAGTGGNQPQHF
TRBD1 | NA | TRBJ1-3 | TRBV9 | TGTGCCAGCAGCGGTCTCGACAGGGTAATTTCTGGAAACACCATATATTTT | CASSGLDRVISGNTIYF
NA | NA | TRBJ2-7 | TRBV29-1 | TGCAGCGTGCTACAGGGAACCTACGAGCAGTACTTC | CSVLQGTYEQYF
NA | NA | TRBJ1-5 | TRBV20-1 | TGCAGTGCTAGAGGTGATAGGGATCAGCCCCAGCATTTT | CSARGDRDQPQHF
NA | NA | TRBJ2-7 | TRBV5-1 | TGCGCCAGCAGCGGGGCCGGGGAGCAGTACTTC | CASSGAGEQYF
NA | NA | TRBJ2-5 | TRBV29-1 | TGCAGCGTTGAAGATCCGCGGGGCCCACGGGAGACCCAGTACTTC | CSVEDPRGPRETQYF
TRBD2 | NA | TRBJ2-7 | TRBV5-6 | TGTGCCAGCAGCCCGAGCGGGAGAGGGAGGAACGAGCAGTACTTC | CASSPSGRGRNEQYF
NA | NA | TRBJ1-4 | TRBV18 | TGTGCCAGCTCACCACGGGGTTTTGGGGAAAAACTGTTTTTT | CASSPRGFGEKLFF
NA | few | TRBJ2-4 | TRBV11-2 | TGTGCCAGCAGCTCGGGACTAGCCAAAAACATTCAGTACTTC | CASSSGLAKNIQYF
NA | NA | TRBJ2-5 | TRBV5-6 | TGTGCCAGCAGCATGGCACTAGTGGAGACCCAGTACTTC | CASSMALVETQYF
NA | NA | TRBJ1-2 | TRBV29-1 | TGCAGCATCTTAGACAACAGCTATGGCTACACCTTC | CSILDNSYGYTF
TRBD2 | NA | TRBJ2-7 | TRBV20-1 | TGCAGTGCTAGTGGTGGCAGGGCCGGGACTAGCTTCCCCGAGCAGTACTTC | CSASGGRAGTSFPEQYF
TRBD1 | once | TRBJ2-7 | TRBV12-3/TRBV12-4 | TGTGCCAGCTCCCCCGACAGGGTCACCTACGAGCAGTACTTC | CASSPDRVTYEQYF
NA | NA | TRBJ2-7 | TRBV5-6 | TGTGCCAGCAGCTCCTATGGGGGGTGGACCTACGAGCAGTACTTC | CASSSYGGWTYEQYF
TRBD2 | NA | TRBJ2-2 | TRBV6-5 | TGTGCCAGCAGTTATGCGGGAGCGGCCGGGGAGCTGTTTTTT | CASSYAGAAGELFF
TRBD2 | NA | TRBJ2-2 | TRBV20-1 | TGCAGTGCTAGAGATTTATTAGCGGGAGGCGGTAGGAGGAACACCGGGGAGCTGTTTTTT | CSARDLLAGGGRRNTGELFF
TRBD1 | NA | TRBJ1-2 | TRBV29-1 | TGCAGCGTTGTGGGACAGGGGAACTATGGCTACACCTTC | CSVVGQGNYGYTF
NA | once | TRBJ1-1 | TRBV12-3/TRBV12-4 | TGTGCCAGCAGTGTGCTGGGAGTTGGAGCTTTCTTT | CASSVLGVGAFF
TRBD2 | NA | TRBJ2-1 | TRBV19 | TGTGCCAGTAGTTCGGACGGGGGGGGGTATGAGCAGTTCTTC | CASSSDGGGYEQFF
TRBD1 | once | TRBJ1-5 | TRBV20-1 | TGCAGTGCTCAACTGCCGGGACAGCTAAATCAGCCCCAGCATTTT | CSAQLPGQLNQPQHF
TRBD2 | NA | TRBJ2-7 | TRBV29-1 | TGCAGCGTTGAGCTAGCGGGAGGCGTTTCCTACGAGCAGTACTTC | CSVELAGGVSYEQYF
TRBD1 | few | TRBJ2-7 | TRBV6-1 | TGTGCCAGCAGTGACTGGGACAGTCCATACGAGCAGTACTTC | CASSDWDSPYEQYF
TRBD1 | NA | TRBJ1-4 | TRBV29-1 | TGCAGCGTGGCGGCCGGGACAGGGACTAATGAAAAACTGTTTTTT | CSVAAGTGTNEKLFF
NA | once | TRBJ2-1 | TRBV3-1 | TGTGCCAGCAGCCAAGAAGTTTTGAGCGGCATAAACAATGAGCAGTTCTTC | CASSQEVLSGINNEQFF
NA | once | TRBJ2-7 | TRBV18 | TGTGCCAGCTCGTGGGACGGAGGACCCTACGAGCAGTACTTC | CASSWDGGPYEQYF
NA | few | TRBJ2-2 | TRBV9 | TGTGCCAGCAGCGGGACCGGGGAGCTGTTTTTT | CASSGTGELFF
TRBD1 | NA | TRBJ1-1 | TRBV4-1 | TGCGCCAGCAGCCAATACAGGGGACTCCCTGAAGCTTTCTTT | CASSQYRGLPEAFF
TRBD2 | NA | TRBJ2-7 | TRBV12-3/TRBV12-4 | TGTGCCAGCAGTTCTAGCGGGCCGTTTTACGAGCAGTACTTC | CASSSSGPFYEQYF
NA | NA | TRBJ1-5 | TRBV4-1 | TGCGCCAGCAGCCAAGTAAGGGCCGGGGATCAGCCCCAGCATTTT | CASSQVRAGDQPQHF